The clone carrying this T cell receptor (beta chain) was observed a handful of times. The record originates from a study of T cells in Graves' hyperthyroidism and ophthalmopathy. It was RNA transcripts that yielded the amplified TCR beta CDR3 regions. RT-PCR in the first round (using the HTBI primer set) targeted the TCR CDR3. Each CDR3 protein gets one entry after TCRdb re-called the multiplex PCR reads with MiXCR. Among roughly 380,000 distinct CDR3 sequences, roughly 13% were seen once, and the ten largest hold 11%. V was trimmed by 4 bases and J by 3 bases, leaving 13 bases between them. The length of the CDR3 is 15 residues. CDR1 is SGDLS, CDR2 YYNGEE, per germline.

Sequenced material: blood. The V call is TRBV9, the J call TRBJ2-2, with unresolved D. The receptor was isolated from a woman aged 55-70 years with Graves' hyperthyroidism. CDR3 loop: CASSPRSADTGELFF. In DNA form, the CDR3 reads TGTGCCAGCAGCCCCCGGTCGGCGGACACCGGGGAGCTGTTTTTT.